These 19 T cell receptor beta chains originate from one sample sequenced in a study of identical twins. Using its own MiXCR run on the 5' RACE reads, TCRdb lists one record per CDR3 protein. The sample shows under 250,000 distinct CDR3 sequences, about 12% of them seen only once. The same data also went into a second study, on yellow fever vaccine responses in identical twins.

Sequencing input: memory (CD45RO+) T cells sorted from blood. The receptors were gathered from a woman aged 18-29 years in good health.

The chain employs TRBV11-2 and TRBJ2-2; D is ambiguous. In germline, CDR1 is SGHAT, CDR2 FQNNGV. The CDR3 consists of 13 residues. Trimming took off 4 bases at V and 3 bases at J, with 6 bases between the two ends. The CDR3 loop reads CASSSAYTGELFF. CDR3 coding DNA: TGTGCCAGCAGCTCAGCGTACACCGGGGAGCTGTTTTTT.

On this clonotype itself: At one end the junction does not follow the germline gene, possibly because of a read error. The V call is TRBV7-7, the J call TRBJ2-1; no clear D gene. This CDR3 contains 14 residues. In germline, CDR1 is SSHAT, CDR2 FNYEAQ (reference sequence). The CDR3 nucleotides read TGTGCTAGCAGCTTAATGGCGACAAACAATGAGCAGTTCTTC. Its protein is CASSLMATNNEQFF.

The chain uses TRBV30 and TRBJ1-2; 7 bases map to TRBD1. The V and J ends lost 3 bases and 1 base, in that order; junction bases with no gene match: 8. The CDR3 runs to 15 residues. CDR1 and CDR2 (germline): GTSNPN, SVGIG (reference sequence). The CDR3 coding sequence is TGTGCCTGGAGGCCTCCGGGACAGCTTAACTATGGCTACACCTTC. Protein sequence: CAWRPPGQLNYGYTF.

This clonotype appeared a few times. This chain uses TRBV3-1 with TRBJ2-3; TRBD1 is a possible D gene (6 bases). The CDR3 is 16 amino acids. V was shortened by 1 base and J by 8 bases, with 19 bases between the two germline ends. The germline V gene encodes CDR1 LGHDT and CDR2 YNNKEL (reference sequence). CDR3 nucleotide sequence: TGTGCCAGCAGCCAAGCCCCCCGACAGGCTCAGGGTACGCAGTATTTT. This gives the protein CASSQAPRQAQGTQYF.

The rearrangement links TRBV9 to TRBJ2-3, with D possibly matching TRBD2 (5 bases). V lost 0 bases and J lost 5, with 16 bases in between. The CDR3 totals 16 residues. The germline CDR1 and CDR2 sequences are SGDLS and YYNGEE. The CDR3 sequence: CASSVELLRVGDTQYF. Written as DNA, the CDR3 is TGTGCCAGCAGCGTAGAGCTTTTGAGGGTGGGAGATACGCAGTATTTT.

This chain connects TRBV2 to TRBJ2-1; TRBD2 matches at 13 bases. Germline V gene data show CDR1 as SNHLY and CDR2 as FYNNEI. The CDR3 consists of 15 residues. After removal of 4 bases from V and 5 bases from J, the junction contained 2 bases not matched to a gene. CDR3 residues: CASSATSGGNNEQFF. The CDR3 nucleotides are TGTGCCAGCAGTGCGACTAGCGGGGGGAACAATGAGCAGTTCTTC. The full variable domain, with the rest looked up from reference TRBV2 and TRBJ2-1, is EPEVTQTPSHQVTQMGQEVILRCVPISNHLYFYWYRQILGQKVEFLVSFYNNEISEKSEIFDDQFSVERPDGSNFTLKIRSTKLEDSAMYFCASSATSGGNNEQFFGPGTRLTVL.

V and J are TRBV4-3 and TRBJ2-1, with 10 positions matching TRBD2. V was pared by 0 bases and J by 9 bases, with 2 bases of the junction left unmatched. Germline values: CDR1 LGHNA, CDR2 YSLEER. This CDR3 contains 14 residues. The CDR3 loop reads CASSQDRTSGEQFF. The CDR3 region has the DNA TGCGCCAGCAGCCAAGATAGGACTAGCGGTGAGCAGTTCTTC.

The chain recombines TRBV7-9 with TRBJ2-1; perhaps TRBD2 as D (5 bases). The V gene's germline CDR1 is SEHNR and CDR2 FQNEAQ (reference sequence). The length of the CDR3 is 15 residues. The V end lost 3 bases, the J end lost 1 base, and 10 bases lay between the germline ends. CDR3 loop: CASSLVEGSYNEQFF. Here the CDR3 DNA reads TGTGCCAGCAGCTTGGTAGAGGGATCCTACAATGAGCAGTTCTTC. Full variable domain (missing parts from reference TRBV7-9 and TRBJ2-1): DTGVSQNPRHKITKRGQNVTFRCDPISEHNRLYWYRQTLGQGPEFLTYFQNEAQLEKSRLLSDRFSAERPKGSFSTLEIQRTEQGDSAMYLCASSLVEGSYNEQFFGPGTRLTVL.

This clonotype was found a few times. The chain combines TRBV7-2 with TRBJ2-1; possible D gene TRBD2, 7 bases. Per germline, CDR1 SGHTA and CDR2 FQGNSA. V was pared by 1 base and J by 0 bases, with 10 bases between. CDR3 length: 16 residues. As DNA, the CDR3 is TGTGCCAGCAGCTTAGTTGGGGGGGCCTCCTACAATGAGCAGTTCTTC. Translated: CASSLVGGASYNEQFF.

This clonotype was counted many times. The chain links TRBV27 to TRBJ2-3; D not resolved. Germline V gene sequence: CDR1 MNHEY, CDR2 SMNVEV (reference sequence). Trimming left V 3 bases short and J 6 bases short, with 7 bases between. CDR3 size: 12 residues. CDR3 residues: CASSFGLDTQYF. The CDR3 DNA is TGTGCCAGCAGTTTCGGGCTGGATACGCAGTATTTT.

This clonotype was counted at least ten times. The chain has TRBV20-1 and TRBJ2-5; TRBD2 matches at 8 bases. The CDR3 runs 13 residues. Trimming took 4 bases from V and 5 from J; bases not matched to a gene: 6. CDR1 is DFQATT, CDR2 SNEGSKA, per germline (reference sequence). The CDR3 DNA reads as TGCAGTGCTAAGAGGACTAGCTGGGAGACCCAGTACTTC. It specifies CSAKRTSWETQYF.

The chain is built from TRBV9 and TRBJ2-1; the D call may be TRBD1 or TRBD2 (5 bases each). The CDR3 contains 13 residues. V was shortened by 3 bases and J by 5 bases, with 9 bases between the two germline ends. Germline V gene lookup returns CDR1 SGDLS and CDR2 YYNGEE. The CDR3 reads CASSAGPDNEQFF. The CDR3 nucleotides are TGTGCCAGCAGCGCGGGACCGGACAATGAGCAGTTCTTC.

This clonotype showed up many times. V usage is TRBV24-1 and J usage is TRBJ2-1, with 7 bases identical to TRBD1. This CDR3 spans 14 amino acids. The V gene's germline CDR1 is KGHDR and CDR2 SFDVKD. V lost 1 base, J lost 7 bases, and 3 bases stayed unmatched. The CDR3 nucleotides are TGTGCCACCAGTGATTTACAGGGGTGGAATGAGCAGTTCTTC. It is translated as CATSDLQGWNEQFF.

This clonotype was counted ten times or more. The chain carries TRBV29-1 and TRBJ1-1; TRBD1 matches 8 bases. CDR1 and CDR2 from the germline V gene are SQVTM and ANQGSEA. V was pared by 8 bases and J by 1 base, with 9 bases of the junction left unmatched. The CDR3 is 14 amino acids. The CDR3 loop is CSCSLGQANTEAFF. As DNA, the CDR3 is TGCAGCTGCTCCCTGGGACAGGCGAACACTGAAGCTTTCTTT.

V usage is TRBV5-1 and J usage is TRBJ2-7, with D possibly called TRBD1 or TRBD2 (5 bases each). This CDR3 has 15 residues. V lost 2 bases and J lost 2, with 14 bases in between. Germline V lookup: CDR1 SGHRS, CDR2 YFSETQ. CDR3 DNA: TGCGCCAGCAGCTTATCTTGGGACCCCACCTACGAGCAGTACTTC. It specifies CASSLSWDPTYEQYF.

This chain joins TRBV20-1 and TRBJ2-7; D unclear. The CDR3 contains 13 residues. CDR1 is DFQATT, CDR2 SNEGSKA, per germline (reference sequence). Written as DNA, the CDR3 is TGCATCCAACCAATGGGCGACTCCTACGAGCAGTACTTC. This codes for CIQPMGDSYEQYF.

The chain joins TRBV29-1 to TRBJ2-5; D ambiguous. The CDR3 has 10 residues. Germline-derived CDR1 and CDR2 are SQVTM and ANQGSEA. V gave up 3 bases and J gave up 5 bases, with 4 bases separating them. Written as DNA, the CDR3 is TGCAGCGTTGAGCAGGAGACCCAGTACTTC. It is translated as CSVEQETQYF.

The genes are TRBV20-1 and TRBJ2-4, with 8 nucleotides matching TRBD2. The CDR3 is 16 residues long. The germline V gene has CDR1 DFQATT and CDR2 SNEGSKA (reference sequence). Trimming removed 5 bases from V and 0 bases from J; junction bases left unmatched: 9. The CDR3 is CSALNRGGGAKNIQYF. CDR3 coding DNA: TGCAGTGCTCTTAACCGGGGGGGCGGAGCCAAAAACATTCAGTACTTC.

The chain couples TRBV20-1 to TRBJ1-1; a weak D match, TRBD1 (5 bases). Trimming left V 0 bases short and J 1 base short, with 12 bases between. There are 15 residues in the CDR3. CDR1 DFQATT and CDR2 SNEGSKA come from the germline V gene (reference sequence). The CDR3 region is CSARDLAGPNTEAFF. In nucleotides, the CDR3 is TGCAGTGCTAGAGATTTGGCAGGGCCGAACACTGAAGCTTTCTTT.